The entry that follows covers one TCR beta chain sequence. A junction end diverges from the germline sequence, so it may reflect a read error. The data were taken from a study of CD8+CD57+ T cells in acquired aplastic anemia. The study profiled TCR beta VDJ and CDR3 using genomic DNA as template. TCRdb called the reads again in MiXCR, with one record for every CDR3 protein. Counted here are approximately 70,000 distinct CDR3 sequences, about 56% occurring once; the ten biggest clones make up 2% to 2.5%. Germline V gene lookup returns CDR1 MGHDK and CDR2 SYGVNS. The CDR3 extends over 17 amino acids. The TCR comes from a human donor in good health, serving as a control. Sequenced input: sorted CD4+, CD8+, or CD8+CD57+ T cells (not recorded which) from PBMCs. The chain recombines TRBV25-1 with TRBJ2-2; 10 bases are shared with TRBD2. This CDR3 reads CASSQDLPSGRSGELLF. The CDR3 DNA reads as TGTGCCAGCAGCCAAGATCTCCCTAGCGGGAGAAGCGGGGAGCTGCTTTTT. Using reference TRBV25-1 and TRBJ2-2 for the parts outside the CDR3, the full variable domain is EADIYQTPRYLVIGTGKKITLECSQTMGHDKMYWYQQDPGMELHLIHYSYGVNSTEKGDLSSESTVSRIRTEHFPLTLESARPSHTSQYLCASSQDLPSGRSGELLFGEGSRLTVL.